This TCR beta chain comes out of a study of technical replicates of blood from a handful of donors. This clone was seen just once. TCRdb keeps only in-frame clones here, not all; method: immunoSEQ multiplex PCR. The sample records approximately 88,000 clones, 94% being singletons. Between the trimmed V and J ends, which lost 1 base and 6 bases, there was a span of 13 bases. The CDR3 contains 15 residues. CDR1 is MGHRA and CDR2 is YSYEKL in the germline V gene. The receptor's source is a human donor in good health. The sample was T cells isolated from PBMCs. V usage is TRBV4-1 and J usage is TRBJ1-5, with D perhaps TRBD1 (5 bases). Here the CDR3 reads CASSQVTTASQPQHF. The CDR3, as DNA: TGCGCCAGCAGCCAAGTCACGACAGCAAGTCAGCCCCAGCATTTT.